The sequence of this T cell receptor beta chain was determined in a study of T cell responses to AZD1222 COVID-19 vaccine. Findings and caveats of the study: It should be noted that donors were predominantly white British and more often female, and clonal diversity was possibly underestimated. The reported proportion of spike-specific TCRs targeting unmutated variant regions was nearly half. Repertoire collection took place solely once the T cell response had peaked.

The data were produced by immunoSEQ multiplex PCR, yet TCRdb's version contains in-frame clones alone and is incomplete. The table includes 120,000 or so clones, roughly 84% detected once. Germline-derived CDR1 and CDR2 are LNHNV and YYDKDF (reference sequence). The J segment lost 1 base and the V segment lost 1 base, leaving 1 base of the junction unmatched. The CDR3 loop spans 15 amino acids. Regarding this clone: Its antigen is not identified.

The chain uses TRBV15 and TRBJ2-4, with TRBD1 matching 7 bases. This clonotype was obtained from an adult in good health. The material was peripheral blood, obtained on day 0 of AZD1222 vaccination. CDR3 in DNA: TGTGCCACCAGCAGAGGGGGACAGGCCAAAAACATTCAGTACTTC. This codes for CATSRGGQAKNIQYF.